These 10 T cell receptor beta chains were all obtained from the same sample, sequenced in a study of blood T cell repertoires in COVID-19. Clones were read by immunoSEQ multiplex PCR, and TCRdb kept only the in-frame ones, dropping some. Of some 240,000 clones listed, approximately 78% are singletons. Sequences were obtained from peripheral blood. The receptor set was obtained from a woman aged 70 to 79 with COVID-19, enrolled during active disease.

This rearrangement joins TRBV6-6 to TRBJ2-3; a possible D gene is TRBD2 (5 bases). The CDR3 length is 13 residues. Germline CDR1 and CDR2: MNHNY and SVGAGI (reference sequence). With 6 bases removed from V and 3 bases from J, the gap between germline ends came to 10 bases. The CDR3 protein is CASRTTRTDTQYF. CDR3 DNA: TGTGCCAGCAGAACAACTAGAACAGATACGCAGTATTTT.

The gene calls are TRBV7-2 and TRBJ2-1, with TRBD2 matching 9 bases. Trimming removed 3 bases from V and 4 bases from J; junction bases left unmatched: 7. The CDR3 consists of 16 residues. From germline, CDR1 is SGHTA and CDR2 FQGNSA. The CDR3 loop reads CASSLTSGGGYNEQFF. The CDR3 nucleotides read TGTGCCAGCAGCTTGACTAGCGGAGGGGGGTACAATGAGCAGTTCTTC.

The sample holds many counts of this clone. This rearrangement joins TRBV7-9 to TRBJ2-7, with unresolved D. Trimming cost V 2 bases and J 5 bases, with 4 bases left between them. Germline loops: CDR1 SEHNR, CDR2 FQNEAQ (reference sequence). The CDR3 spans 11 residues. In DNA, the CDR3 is TGTGCCAGCAGCTTAATAAACGAGCAGTACTTC. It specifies CASSLINEQYF.

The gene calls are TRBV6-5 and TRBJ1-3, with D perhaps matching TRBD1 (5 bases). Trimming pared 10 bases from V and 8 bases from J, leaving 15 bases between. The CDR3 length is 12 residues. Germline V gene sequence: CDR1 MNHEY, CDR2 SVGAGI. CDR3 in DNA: TGTGCCATCATGGGGGGTGGCGACACCATATATTTT. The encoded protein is CAIMGGGDTIYF.

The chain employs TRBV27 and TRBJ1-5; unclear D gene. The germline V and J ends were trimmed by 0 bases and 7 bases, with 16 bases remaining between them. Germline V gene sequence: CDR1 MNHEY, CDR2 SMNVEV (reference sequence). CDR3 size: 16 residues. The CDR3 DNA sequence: TGTGCCAGCAGTTTATCCCCAGATCTACGGGGACAGCCCCAGCATTTT. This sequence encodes CASSLSPDLRGQPQHF.

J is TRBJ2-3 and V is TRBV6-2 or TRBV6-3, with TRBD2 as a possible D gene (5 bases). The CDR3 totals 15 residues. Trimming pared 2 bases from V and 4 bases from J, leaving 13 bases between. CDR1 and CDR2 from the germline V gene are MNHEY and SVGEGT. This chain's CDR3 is CASSYPGIRADTQYF. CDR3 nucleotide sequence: TGTGCCAGCAGTTACCCCGGGATAAGAGCAGATACGCAGTATTTT.

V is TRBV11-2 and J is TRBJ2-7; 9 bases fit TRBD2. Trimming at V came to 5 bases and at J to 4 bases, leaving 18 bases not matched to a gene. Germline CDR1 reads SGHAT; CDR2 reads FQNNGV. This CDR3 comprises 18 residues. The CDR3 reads CASSLASGIPRRAYEQYF. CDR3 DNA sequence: TGTGCCAGCAGCCTCGCTAGCGGGATTCCCCGGAGGGCGTACGAGCAGTACTTC.

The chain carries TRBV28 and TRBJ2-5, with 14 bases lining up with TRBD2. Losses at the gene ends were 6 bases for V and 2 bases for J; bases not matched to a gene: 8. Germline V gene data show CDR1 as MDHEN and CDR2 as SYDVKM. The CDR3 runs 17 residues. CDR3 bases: TGTGCCAGCAGGGCCGGGACTAGCGGGAGTAGGCAAGAGACCCAGTACTTC. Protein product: CASRAGTSGSRQETQYF.

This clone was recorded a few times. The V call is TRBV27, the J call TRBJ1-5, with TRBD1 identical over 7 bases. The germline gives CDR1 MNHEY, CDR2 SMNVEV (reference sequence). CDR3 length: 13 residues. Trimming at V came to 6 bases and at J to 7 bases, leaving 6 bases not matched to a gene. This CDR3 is CASRTGYGQPQHF. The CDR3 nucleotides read TGTGCCAGCAGGACAGGGTATGGACAGCCCCAGCATTTT.

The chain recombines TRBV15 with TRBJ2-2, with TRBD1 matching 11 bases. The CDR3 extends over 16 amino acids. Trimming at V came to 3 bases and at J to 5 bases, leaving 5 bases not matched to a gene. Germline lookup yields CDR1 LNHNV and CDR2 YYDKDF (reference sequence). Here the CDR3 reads CATSRDRGRGTGELFF. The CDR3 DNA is TGTGCCACCAGCAGGGACAGGGGGCGCGGAACCGGGGAGCTGTTTTTT. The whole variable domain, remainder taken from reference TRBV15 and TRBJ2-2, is DAMVIQNPRYQVTQFGKPVTLSCSQTLNHNVMYWYQQKSSQAPKLLFHYYDKDFNNEADTPDNFQSRRPNTSFCFLDIRSPGLGDTAMYLCATSRDRGRGTGELFFGEGSRLTVL.